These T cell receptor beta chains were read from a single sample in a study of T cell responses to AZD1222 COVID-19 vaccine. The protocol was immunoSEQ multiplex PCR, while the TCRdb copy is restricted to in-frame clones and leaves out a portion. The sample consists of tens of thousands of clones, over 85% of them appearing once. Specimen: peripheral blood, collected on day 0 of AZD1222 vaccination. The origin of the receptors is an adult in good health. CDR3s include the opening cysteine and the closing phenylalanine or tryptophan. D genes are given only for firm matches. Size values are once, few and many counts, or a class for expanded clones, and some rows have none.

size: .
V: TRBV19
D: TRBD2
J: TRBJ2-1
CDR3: CASKTSGTYNEQFF
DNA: TGTGCCAGTAAGACTAGCGGGACCTACAATGAGCAGTTCTTC

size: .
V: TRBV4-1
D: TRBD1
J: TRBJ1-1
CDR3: CASSQDRGLSEAFF
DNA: TGCGCCAGCAGCCAGGACAGGGGGCTCTCTGAAGCTTTCTTT

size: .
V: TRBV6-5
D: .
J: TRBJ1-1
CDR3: CASLGRMNTEAFF
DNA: TGTGCCAGCCTAGGAAGAATGAACACTGAAGCTTTCTTT

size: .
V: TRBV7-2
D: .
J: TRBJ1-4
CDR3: CASSLAGATNEKLFF
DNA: TGTGCCAGCAGCTTAGCGGGGGCAACTAATGAAAAACTGTTTTTT

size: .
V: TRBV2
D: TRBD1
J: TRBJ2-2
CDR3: CASTSGTGEIGELFF
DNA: TGTGCCAGCACTTCCGGGACAGGGGAAATCGGGGAGCTGTTTTTT

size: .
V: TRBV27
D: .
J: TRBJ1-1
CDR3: CASSLWRTSPLTEAFF
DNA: TGTGCCAGCAGTTTATGGAGAACTTCCCCGCTTACTGAAGCTTTCTTT

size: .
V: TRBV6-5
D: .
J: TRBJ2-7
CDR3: CASRPASYEQYF
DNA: TGTGCCAGCAGACCGGCTTCCTACGAGCAGTACTTC

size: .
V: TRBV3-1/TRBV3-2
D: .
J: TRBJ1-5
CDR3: CASSLLPEQPQHF
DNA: TGTGCCAGCAGCCTACTTCCGGAACAGCCCCAGCATTTT

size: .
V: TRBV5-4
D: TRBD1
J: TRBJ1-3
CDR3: CASSLYPDRQGKSGNTIYF
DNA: TGTGCCAGCAGCTTGTACCCGGATCGACAGGGGAAGTCTGGAAACACCATATATTTT

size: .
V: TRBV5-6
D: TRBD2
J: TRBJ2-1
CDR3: CASSLGLAGGFEQFF
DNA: TGTGCCAGCAGCTTGGGCCTAGCGGGAGGGTTTGAGCAGTTCTTC

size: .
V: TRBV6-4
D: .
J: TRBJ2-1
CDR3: CASSDFEGRRVNEQFF
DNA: TGTGCCAGCAGTGACTTCGAAGGGAGGAGGGTCAATGAGCAGTTCTTC

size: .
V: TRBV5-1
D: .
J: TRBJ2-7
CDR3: CASSLARGSYEQYF
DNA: TGCGCCAGCAGCTTGGCCAGGGGATCATACGAGCAGTACTTC

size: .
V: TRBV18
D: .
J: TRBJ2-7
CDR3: CASSPLDTYEQYF
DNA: TGCGCCAGCTCACCGCTAGACACGTACGAGCAGTACTTC

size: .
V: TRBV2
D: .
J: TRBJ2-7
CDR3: CASSADRTGDEQYF
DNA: TGTGCCAGCAGTGCCGACAGAACCGGGGACGAGCAGTACTTC

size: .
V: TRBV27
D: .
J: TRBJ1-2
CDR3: CASSVNPVSYGYTF
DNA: TGTGCCAGCAGTGTGAATCCGGTCTCCTATGGCTACACCTTC

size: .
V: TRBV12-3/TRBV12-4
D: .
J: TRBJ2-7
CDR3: CASAQRGNEQYF
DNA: TGTGCCAGCGCACAAAGGGGGAACGAGCAGTACTTC

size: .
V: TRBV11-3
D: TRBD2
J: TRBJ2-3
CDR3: CASSSGLAGGLGTDTQYF
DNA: TGTGCCAGCAGCTCCGGACTAGCGGGAGGGCTGGGCACAGATACGCAGTATTTT

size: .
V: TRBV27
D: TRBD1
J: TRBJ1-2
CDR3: CASSLEGGITGYTF
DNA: TGTGCCAGCAGTTTAGAAGGGGGCATTACGGGCTACACCTTC

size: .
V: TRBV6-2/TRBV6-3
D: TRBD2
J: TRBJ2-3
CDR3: CASSYRLAGADTQYF
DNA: TGTGCCAGCAGTTATCGCCTAGCGGGAGCAGATACGCAGTATTTT

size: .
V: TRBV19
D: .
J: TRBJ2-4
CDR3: CASSIGLRVDIQYF
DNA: TGTGCCAGTAGTATAGGCCTCAGGGTGGACATTCAGTACTTC

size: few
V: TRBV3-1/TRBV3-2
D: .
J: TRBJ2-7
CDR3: CASSPGNWANGEQYF
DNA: TGTGCCAGCAGCCCGGGGAACTGGGCGAACGGCGAGCAGTACTTC

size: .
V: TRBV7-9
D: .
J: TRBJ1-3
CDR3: CASSLGTASGNTIYF
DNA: TGTGCCAGCAGCTTGGGGACGGCCTCTGGAAACACCATATATTTT

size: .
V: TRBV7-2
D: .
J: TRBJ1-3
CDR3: CASSRKSGGSSSGNTIYF
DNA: TGTGCCAGCAGCAGAAAAAGTGGCGGGTCCAGCTCTGGAAACACCATATATTTT

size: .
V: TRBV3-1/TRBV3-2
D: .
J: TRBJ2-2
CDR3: CASSRMSGSGELFF
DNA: TGTGCCAGCAGTCGAATGTCGGGGAGCGGGGAGCTGTTTTTT

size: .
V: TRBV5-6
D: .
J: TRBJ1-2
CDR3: CASSKRQNGYTF
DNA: TGTGCCAGCAGCAAGAGACAGAATGGCTACACCTTC

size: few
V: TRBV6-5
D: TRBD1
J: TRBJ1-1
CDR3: CASKGQGAGNTEAFF
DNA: TGTGCCAGCAAGGGACAGGGGGCGGGTAACACTGAAGCTTTCTTT

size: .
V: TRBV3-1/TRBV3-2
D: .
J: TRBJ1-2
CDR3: CASSQVGSYGYTF
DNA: TGTGCCAGCAGCCAAGTGGGGAGCTATGGCTACACCTTC

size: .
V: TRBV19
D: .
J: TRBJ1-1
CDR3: CASNTGRGGNTEAFF
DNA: TGTGCCAGTAATACGGGAAGGGGAGGGAACACTGAAGCTTTCTTT

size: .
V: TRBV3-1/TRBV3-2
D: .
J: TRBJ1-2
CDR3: CASSRTDYGYTF
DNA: TGTGCCAGCAGCCGGACAGACTATGGCTACACCTTC

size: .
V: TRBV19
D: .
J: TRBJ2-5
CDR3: CASSPLEAQETQYF
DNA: TGTGCCAGTAGTCCACTAGAGGCACAAGAGACCCAGTACTTC

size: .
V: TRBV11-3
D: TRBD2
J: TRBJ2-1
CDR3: CASSLYGRESHNEQFF
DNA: TGTGCCAGCAGCCTCTACGGGCGGGAGTCCCACAATGAGCAGTTCTTC

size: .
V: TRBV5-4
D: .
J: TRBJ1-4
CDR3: CASSLRGGSNEKLFF
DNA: TGTGCCAGCAGCTTGCGCGGGGGCTCCAATGAAAAACTGTTTTTT

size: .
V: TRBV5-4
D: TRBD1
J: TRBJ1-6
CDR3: CASSAYRGNSPLHF
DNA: TGTGCCAGCAGCGCCTACAGGGGGAATTCACCCCTCCACTTT

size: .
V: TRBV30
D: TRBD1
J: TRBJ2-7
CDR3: CAWSDMGQGFYNEQYF
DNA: TGTGCCTGGAGTGATATGGGACAGGGTTTTTACAACGAGCAGTACTTC

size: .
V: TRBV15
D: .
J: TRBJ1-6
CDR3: CATSRDQSPLHF
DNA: TGTGCCACCAGCAGAGACCAATCACCCCTCCACTTT

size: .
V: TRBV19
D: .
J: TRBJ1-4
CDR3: CASGYREDNEKLFF
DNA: TGTGCCAGTGGTTACAGGGAGGATAATGAAAAACTGTTTTTT

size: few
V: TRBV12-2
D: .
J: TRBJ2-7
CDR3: CASRPSGRELGYEQYF
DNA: TGTGCAAGTCGCCCTAGTGGGCGGGAGTTGGGCTACGAGCAGTACTTC

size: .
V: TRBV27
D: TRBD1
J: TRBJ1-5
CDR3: CASSLGTGLNQPQHF
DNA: TGTGCCAGCAGTTTAGGGACAGGGCTCAATCAGCCCCAGCATTTT

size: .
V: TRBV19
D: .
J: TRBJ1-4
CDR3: CASSRQSINEKLFF
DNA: TGTGCCAGTAGTAGACAGTCAATTAATGAAAAACTGTTTTTT

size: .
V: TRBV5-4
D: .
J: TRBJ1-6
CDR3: CASSLGGPNSPLHF
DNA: TGTGCCAGCAGCTTAGGGGGACCAAATTCACCCCTCCACTTT

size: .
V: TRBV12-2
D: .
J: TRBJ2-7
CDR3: CASRLARLGVQGSYEQYF
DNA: TGTGCAAGTCGCTTAGCGCGATTAGGGGTACAGGGATCCTACGAGCAGTACTTC

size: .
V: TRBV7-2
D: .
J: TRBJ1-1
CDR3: CASSLTGQEAFF
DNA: TGTGCCAGCAGCTTAACGGGACAAGAAGCTTTCTTT

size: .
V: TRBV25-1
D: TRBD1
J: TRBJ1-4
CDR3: CASSFDRDWFF
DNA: TGTGCCAGCAGTTTCGACAGGGACTGGTTTTTT

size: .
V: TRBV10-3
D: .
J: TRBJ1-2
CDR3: CAIWRQTDANYGYTF
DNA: TGTGCCATCTGGAGGCAAACCGACGCTAACTATGGCTACACCTTC

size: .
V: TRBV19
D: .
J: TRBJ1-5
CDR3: CASRVGNQPQHF
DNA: TGTGCCAGTAGGGTGGGCAATCAGCCCCAGCATTTT

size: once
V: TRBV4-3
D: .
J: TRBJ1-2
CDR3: CASSQMPSYGYTF
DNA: TGCGCCAGCAGCCAGATGCCCTCCTATGGCTACACCTTC

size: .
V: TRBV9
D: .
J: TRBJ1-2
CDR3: CASSVAGWASYGYTF
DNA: TGTGCCAGCAGCGTAGCAGGGTGGGCCTCTTATGGCTACACCTTC

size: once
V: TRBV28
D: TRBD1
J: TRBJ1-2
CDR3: CASSAPGTVYGYTF
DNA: TGTGCCAGCAGTGCTCCCGGGACAGTTTATGGCTACACCTTC

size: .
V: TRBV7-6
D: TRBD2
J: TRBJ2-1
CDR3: CASSPKGTSGAYNEQFF
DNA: TGTGCCAGCAGCCCTAAGGGGACTAGCGGGGCCTACAATGAGCAGTTCTTC

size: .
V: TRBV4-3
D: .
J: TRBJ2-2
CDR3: CASSQGSWGTGELFF
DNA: TGCGCCAGCAGCCAAGGATCATGGGGCACCGGGGAGCTGTTTTTT

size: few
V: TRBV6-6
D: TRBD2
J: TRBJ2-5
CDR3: CASLQTSGRQETQYF
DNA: TGTGCCAGCTTACAGACTAGCGGGAGGCAGGAGACCCAGTACTTC

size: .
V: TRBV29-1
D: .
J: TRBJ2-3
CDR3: CSVSTTDTQYF
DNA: TGCAGCGTGTCTACCACAGATACGCAGTATTTT